This record concerns one TCR beta chain sequence. Its target is not known. This sample is part of a study of cytomegalovirus exposure and HLA in healthy donors. Study results and limitations: A missense variant in DCLRE1C was later tied to TCR beta V- and J-gene trimming. The investigators catalogued some 160 TCR beta chains as cytomegalovirus-associated.

Germline assignment: CDR1 MDHEN and CDR2 SYDVKM. The CDR3 spans 13 residues. Trimming left V 9 bases short and J 3 bases short, with 15 bases between. The PCR used 60 Vbeta and 13 Jbeta primers. Profiling relied on immunoSEQ multiplex PCR, and the TCRdb table lists in-frame clones only, not all of them. The table shows roughly 110,000 clones, with about four fifths occurring only once. Input material: PBMCs. The TCR comes from a woman between 45 and 65 years old in good health and CMV-seropositive. V and J are TRBV28 and TRBJ2-7; D perhaps matches TRBD2 (5 bases). The CDR3 DNA sequence: TGTGCCAGGCTTCGCGGGCCGAGCTACGAGCAGTACTTC. The encoded protein is CARLRGPSYEQYF.